One and the same sample provided the 14 T cell receptor beta chains below, sequenced in a study of identical twins. TCRdb processed the 5' RACE reads anew with MiXCR; each CDR3 protein has one entry. The data hold over 600,000 distinct CDR3 sequences, with over 20% observed a single time. The same sample was also used in a study of T cells expressing NK-cell markers.

The material sequenced was PBMCs. These receptors all come from a woman between 18 and 29 years old in good health.

This clonotype was picked up many times. The rearrangement joins TRBV6-2 or TRBV6-3 to TRBJ2-7, with 7 bases fitting TRBD2. The germline V gene encodes CDR1 MNHEY and CDR2 SVGEGT. The CDR3 runs to 16 residues. V was pared by 7 bases and J by 4 bases, with 16 bases of the junction left unmatched. DNA of the CDR3: TGTGCCAGCAAGCGTAATCCAAGCGGGATTGCTTACGAGCAGTACTTC. Residues: CASKRNPSGIAYEQYF.

The chain links TRBV19 to TRBJ2-5; a possible D gene is TRBD2 (6 bases). V lost 4 bases and J lost 1, with 13 bases in between. The CDR3 length is 15 residues. Germline V gene data show CDR1 as LNHDA and CDR2 as SQIVND (reference sequence). This CDR3 reads CASSTLGGTQETQYF. The CDR3 DNA sequence: TGTGCCAGTAGTACCCTAGGAGGGACCCAAGAGACCCAGTACTTC.

The CDR3 nucleotides are TGCAGTGCTGGTACGGGCATTCAGTACTTC. This codes for CSAGTGIQYF. This chain connects TRBV20-1 to TRBJ2-4; D not certain. The germline gives CDR1 DFQATT, CDR2 SNEGSKA (reference sequence). V lost 5 bases, J lost 9 bases, and 8 bases lay in between. The CDR3 has 10 amino acids.

This clonotype was recorded many times. The rearrangement uses TRBV6-4 and TRBJ2-1, with TRBD2 matching over 12 bases. The CDR3 loop spans 16 amino acids. From germline, CDR1 is MRHNA and CDR2 SNTAGT. Trimming cost V 3 bases and J 8 bases; bases outside gene matches: 8. CDR3 sequence (DNA): TGTGCCAGCAGTGAATCGGCTAGCGGGGGGGCGGATGAGCAGTTCTTC. Residues: CASSESASGGADEQFF.

This clonotype showed up just a few times. This chain uses TRBV9 with TRBJ2-5; D may be TRBD2 (7 bases). The germline V and J ends were trimmed by 4 bases and 5 bases, with 18 bases remaining between them. This CDR3 comprises 15 residues. Germline V CDR1 and CDR2: SGDLS, YYNGEE. For the CDR3, the DNA is TGTGCCAGCAGCCCAGAGGGGGGGGAGTCGGAGACCCAGTACTTC. Protein sequence: CASSPEGGESETQYF.

A few counts support this clonotype. The chain uses TRBV20-1 and TRBJ1-1, with TRBD1 identical over 7 bases. CDR1 and CDR2 from the germline V gene are DFQATT and SNEGSKA (reference sequence). CDR3 length: 13 amino acids. The V segment lost 3 bases and the J segment 1 base; nucleotides outside the gene matches: 2. The CDR3 loop reads CSASRQGNTEAFF. DNA for the CDR3: TGCAGTGCTAGCCGACAGGGGAACACTGAAGCTTTCTTT.

The V and J genes are TRBV30 and TRBJ2-2, with 7 nucleotides matching TRBD1. The length of the CDR3 is 13 residues. Germline values: CDR1 GTSNPN, CDR2 SVGIG (reference sequence). J lost 6 bases, V lost 3 bases, and 4 bases had no gene match. Here the CDR3 reads CAWSLQGSGELFF. The CDR3 DNA is TGTGCCTGGAGCCTACAGGGGTCCGGGGAGCTGTTTTTT.

This clonotype came up a few times. The chain couples TRBV29-1 to TRBJ2-3; TRBD1 or TRBD2 may be the D gene (5 bases each). CDR1 SQVTM and CDR2 ANQGSEA come from the germline V gene. Trimming took off 3 bases at V and 5 bases at J, with 12 bases between the two ends. CDR3 length equals 13 residues. For the CDR3, the DNA is TGCAGCGTTGACGGGGCCTCGAAAGATACGCAGTATTTT. It translates to CSVDGASKDTQYF.

The genes are TRBV6-2 or TRBV6-3 and TRBJ2-7; D perhaps matches TRBD1 (5 bases). V shed 0 bases and J shed 0 bases, with 6 bases lying between them. The CDR3 sequence is 14 residues long. Germline V CDR1 and CDR2: MNHEY, SVGEGT. CDR3 residues: CASSYSTASYEQYF. The CDR3 DNA sequence: TGTGCCAGCAGTTACTCGACAGCCTCCTACGAGCAGTACTTC.

This clonotype was seen ten or more times. The chain combines TRBV20-1 with TRBJ2-3, with a tentative D call TRBD2 (6 bases). CDR1 and CDR2 from the germline V gene are DFQATT and SNEGSKA (reference sequence). The CDR3 extends over 14 amino acids. In DNA form, the CDR3 reads TGCAGCCACTACGTTAGCGGAAACACAGATACGCAGTATTTT. It encodes CSHYVSGNTDTQYF.

The rearrangement links TRBV11-2 to TRBJ2-1, with TRBD2 matching over 10 bases. This CDR3 is built from 19 residues. Germline V gene sequence: CDR1 SGHAT, CDR2 FQNNGV. The ends lost 3 bases at V and 4 bases at J; junction bases unmatched: 15. CDR3 sequence (DNA): TGTGCCAGCAGCTTGAGGGCGAGCGGGGGGGCCACTTTATACAATGAGCAGTTCTTC. Its protein product is CASSLRASGGATLYNEQFF.

The chain has TRBV21-1 and TRBJ2-1; TRBD2, as called in the table, went unchecked against the DNA. TRBV21-1 is assigned pseudogene status. The CDR3 has 18 residues. Here the CDR3 reads CASSKQIRSGTVNNEQFF. CDR3 coding DNA: TGTGCCAGCAGCAAGCAGATCCGCTCGGGTACGGTAAACAATGAGCAGTTCTTC.

This chain joins TRBV27 and TRBJ2-7, with D perhaps matching TRBD1 or TRBD2 (5 bases each). V lost 8 bases and J lost 7, with 18 bases in between. Germline V gene lookup returns CDR1 MNHEY and CDR2 SMNVEV (reference sequence). The CDR3 has 13 amino acids. DNA of the CDR3: TGTGCCAGCCACTGGGACGGCCGAGGGGAGCAGTACTTC. This translates into CASHWDGRGEQYF.

The table lists this clonotype with a few counts. The CDR3 spells CATSSGRGYTF. The CDR3 DNA reads as TGTGCCACCAGCAGTGGTCGTGGCTACACCTTC. This sequence joins TRBV15 and TRBJ1-2; no firm D call. There are 11 residues in the CDR3. Germline loops: CDR1 LNHNV, CDR2 YYDKDF (reference sequence). The V end lost 3 bases, the J end lost 7 bases, and 6 bases lay between the germline ends. The variable domain in full, completed from reference TRBV15 and TRBJ1-2, reads DAMVIQNPRYQVTQFGKPVTLSCSQTLNHNVMYWYQQKSSQAPKLLFHYYDKDFNNEADTPDNFQSRRPNTSFCFLDIRSPGLGDTAMYLCATSSGRGYTFGSGTRLTVV.